This paragraph reports one T cell receptor beta chain. The sample originates from a study of blood T cell repertoires in COVID-19. Profiled with immunoSEQ multiplex PCR; TCRdb holds only in-frame clones, not every one. The table shows about 260,000 clones, with approximately 84% occurring only once. What was sequenced was peripheral blood. This TCR came from an elderly woman with acute or convalescent COVID-19.

The CDR3: CASSFGGIPRNEQFF. DNA for the CDR3: TGTGCCAGCAGTTTCGGCGGGATTCCCCGCAATGAGCAGTTCTTC. This chain uses TRBV27 with TRBJ2-1; weak D call: TRBD2 (6 bases). The CDR3 contains 15 residues. Germline CDR1 is MNHEY and CDR2 is SMNVEV (reference sequence). V lost 3 bases and J 6 bases, leaving 15 bases between the germline ends.